This is a list of T cell receptor beta chains from one sample in a study of T cell repertoires in cytomegalovirus infection. From the reads, TCRdb called clonotypes with MiXCR, one entry per CDR3 protein. The table shows some 400,000 distinct CDR3 sequences, with about 33% occurring only once. The sample was PBMCs. These receptors originate from a human donor in good health (CMV status not recorded). Some clones in this sample may be carry-over from other donors' samples. CDR3s leave out the opening cysteine and the closing phenylalanine or tryptophan. Each record gives: clone size, V gene, CDR3 protein. Where a row states a size, it is once, few, many or the class of an expanded clone; other rows omit it.

-,TRBV6-6,ASSYGDRLNTEAF
few,TRBV4-3,ASSQGDRSGELF
-,TRBV6-5,ASSSTAEAF
-,TRBV3-1,ASSQGVASGNTIY
-,TRBV4-1,ASSQTTGVTTEAF
few,TRBV2,ASQSGEGYQPQH
few,TRBV24-1,ATSNRAWSDTQY
few,TRBV27,ASSTQLSGANVLT
-,TRBV6-5,ARSYLYDRGRTEAF
-,TRBV6-6,ASSYGVDALIGEAF
-,TRBV11-3,ASSPGGGNEQY
-,TRBV20-1,SDDPNYGYT
-,TRBV15,ATSRDLGAAGASTDTQY
-,TRBV14,ASSQVPFTSEITDTQY
-,TRBV3-1,ASSQDKGQWNTEAF
-,TRBV9,ASSWGTGAQGRGTEAF
-,TRBV14,ASSRQGTGHSYEQY
few,TRBV6-1,ASSEAARAEAF
-,TRBV6-2/TRBV6-3,ASSYSANDALNTGELF
-,TRBV24-1,ATGQRSSNQPQH
many,TRBV7-6,ASSLESSRVHEQY
-,TRBV6-1,ASSGAEGKLF
-,TRBV6-1,ASSESGGTQETQY
few,TRBV20-1,SASIGGSYGYT
few,TRBV11-2,ASTPLGTEAF
many,TRBV11-3,ASSVDTDTQY
-,TRBV18,PSSPPDSTYEQY
-,TRBV19,ASSIKQGADGYT
many,TRBV7-8,ASSLEHGGGLYNEQF
few,TRBV27,ASSLSLGYTDTQY
many,TRBV14,ASSQGTGGYEQY
many,TRBV27,ASSHNNEQF
-,TRBV6-1,ASSKRTGVNQPQH
few,TRBV6-5,ASSTGQVVPEAF
many,TRBV12-3/TRBV12-4,ASSIAGRHGYT
few,TRBV10-3,AISDQGTYGYT
-,TRBV13,ASSLEGITYNEQF
-,TRBV18,ASSRGGLGETQY
few,TRBV12-3/TRBV12-4,ASSPATGDNYGYT
many,TRBV11-2,ASSQMRGPADTQY
many,TRBV7-2,ASSQGGQETQY
-,TRBV4-3,ASSQDTGQNTEAF
few,TRBV9,ASSVSGTLETQY
few,TRBV4-2,ASSQELAGIYEQY
few,TRBV7-6,ASSPGTGFYEQF
-,TRBV3-1,ASSQVPGGDQPQH
many,TRBV7-8,ASSASGTTNTGELF
few,TRBV12-3/TRBV12-4,ASSINSGLGKLF
few,TRBV4-1,ASLQELARDTIY